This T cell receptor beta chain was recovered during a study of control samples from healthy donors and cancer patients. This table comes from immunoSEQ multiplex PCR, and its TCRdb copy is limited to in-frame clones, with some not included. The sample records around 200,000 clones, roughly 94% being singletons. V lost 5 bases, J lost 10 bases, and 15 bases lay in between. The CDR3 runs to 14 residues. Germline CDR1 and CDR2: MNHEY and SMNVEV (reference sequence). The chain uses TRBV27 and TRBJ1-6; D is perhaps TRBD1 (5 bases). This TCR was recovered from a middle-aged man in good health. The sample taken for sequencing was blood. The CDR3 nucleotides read TGTGCCAGCAGTCTATTCGGGGCTGACTCACCCCTCCACTTT. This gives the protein CASSLFGADSPLHF.